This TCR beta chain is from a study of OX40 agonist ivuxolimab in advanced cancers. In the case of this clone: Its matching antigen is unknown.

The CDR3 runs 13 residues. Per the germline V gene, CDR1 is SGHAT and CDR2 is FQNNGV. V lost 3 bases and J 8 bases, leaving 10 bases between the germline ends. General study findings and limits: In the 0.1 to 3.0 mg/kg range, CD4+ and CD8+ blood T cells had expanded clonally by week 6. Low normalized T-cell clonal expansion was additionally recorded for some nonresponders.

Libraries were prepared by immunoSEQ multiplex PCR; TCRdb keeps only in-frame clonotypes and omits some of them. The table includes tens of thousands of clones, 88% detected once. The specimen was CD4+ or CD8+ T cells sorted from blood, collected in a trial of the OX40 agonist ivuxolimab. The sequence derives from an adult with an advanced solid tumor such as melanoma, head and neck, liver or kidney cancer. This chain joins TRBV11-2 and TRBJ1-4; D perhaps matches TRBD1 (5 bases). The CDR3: CASSLSRQEKLFF. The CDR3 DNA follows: TGTGCCAGCAGCTTGTCCCGACAGGAAAAACTGTTTTTT.